The next 19 T cell receptor beta chains were all read from a single sample in a study of blood T cell repertoires in COVID-19. TCRdb's table, derived via immunoSEQ multiplex PCR, lists solely in-frame clones and lacks some. Seen here are approximately 72,000 clones, 88% observed once, and the top ten hold approximately 28%. The sequencing input was peripheral blood. These receptors all come from a man between 50 and 59 years old with acute or convalescent COVID-19.

The chain uses TRBV11-1 and TRBJ2-2, with TRBD2 matching 9 bases. CDR1 SGHAT and CDR2 FQDESV come from the germline V gene (reference sequence). V lost 5 bases, J lost 6 bases, and 7 bases stayed unmatched. This CDR3 comprises 15 residues. This CDR3 reads CASSPLASGAGELFF. DNA for the CDR3: TGTGCCAGCAGCCCCCTGGCTAGCGGGGCCGGGGAGCTGTTTTTT.

The chain recombines TRBV27 with TRBJ2-4; D is possibly TRBD2 (5 bases). Germline-derived CDR1 and CDR2 are MNHEY and SMNVEV (reference sequence). The CDR3 loop spans 14 amino acids. V shed 6 bases and J shed 2 bases, with 11 bases lying between them. For the CDR3, the DNA is TGTGCCAGCAGCCGCGCGGGTACCAAAAACATTCAGTACTTC. It codes for CASSRAGTKNIQYF.

V is TRBV4-1 and J is TRBJ1-6; the D gene is possibly TRBD1 (5 bases). The CDR3 covers 15 residues. The V end was cut by 3 bases, the J end by 10 bases, with 16 bases between. Germline V CDR1 and CDR2: MGHRA, YSYEKL. DNA of the CDR3: TGCGCCAGCAGCCACCGGGGGGGACTGGAATCACCCCTCCACTTT. As protein: CASSHRGGLESPLHF.

The CDR3 is CASSFGSGNTEAFF. The CDR3 nucleotides are TGCGCCAGCAGCTTCGGGTCGGGGAACACTGAAGCTTTCTTT. The V call is TRBV5-1, the J call TRBJ1-1; D is unclear. The CDR3 has 14 residues. Germline values: CDR1 SGHRS, CDR2 YFSETQ. The germline V and J ends were trimmed by 2 bases and 1 base, with 9 bases remaining between them.

This clone was seen a handful of times. CDR3 amino acids: CASRLIFRLAGGCTDTQYF. The CDR3 DNA reads as TGTGCAAGTCGCTTAATATTCCGGCTAGCGGGGGGCTGCACAGATACGCAGTATTTT. V gene TRBV12-2 combines with J gene TRBJ2-3; the DNA was not compared with TRBD2, the D call given in the table. TRBV12-2 is a pseudogene. The CDR3 runs 19 residues.

V usage is TRBV7-2 and J usage is TRBJ2-1; a weak D match, TRBD2 (6 bases). This CDR3 has 15 amino acids. V lost 5 bases and J lost 4, with 15 bases in between. CDR1 is SGHTA and CDR2 is FQGNSA in the germline V gene. CDR3 coding DNA: TGTGCCAGCAGCCCGAATGGGGAGGCGTACAATGAGCAGTTCTTC. It specifies CASSPNGEAYNEQFF.

This clone appeared a single time. The rearrangement links TRBV4-2 to TRBJ1-2; 7 nucleotides align to TRBD1. The trim removed 7 bases at V and 8 bases at J, leaving 13 bases unmatched. Looked up from germline, CDR1 is LGHNA and CDR2 is YNFKEQ. The CDR3 sequence is 14 residues long. CDR3 bases: TGTGCCAGCATGTCCCGGGACAGCGAGGGCGGCTACACCTTC. Translated, it gives CASMSRDSEGGYTF.

This chain uses TRBV19 with TRBJ2-6; 7 bases align to TRBD1. CDR3 length equals 17 residues. V lost 4 bases and J lost 2; bases outside the gene matches: 8. Germline values: CDR1 LNHDA, CDR2 SQIVND (reference sequence). CDR3 region: CASSTRQGMAGANVLTF. Here the CDR3 DNA reads TGTGCCAGTAGTACACGACAGGGAATGGCTGGGGCCAACGTCCTGACTTTC.

The chain has TRBV7-8 and TRBJ2-4, with TRBD2 identical over 14 bases. This CDR3 has 18 amino acids. Germline-derived CDR1 and CDR2 are SGHVS and FQNEAQ. Losses at the gene ends were 5 bases for V and 3 bases for J; bases not matched to a gene: 9. The CDR3 region is CASSLGTSGGAFKNIQYF. The CDR3, as DNA: TGTGCCAGCAGCCTTGGGACTAGCGGGGGAGCATTCAAAAACATTCAGTACTTC. Complete variable domain (other parts from reference TRBV7-8 and TRBJ2-4): GAGVSQSPRYKVAKRGQDVALRCDPISGHVSLFWYQQALGQGPEFLTYFQNEAQLDKSGLPSDRFFAERPEGSVSTLKIQRTQQEDSAVYLCASSLGTSGGAFKNIQYFGAGTRLSVL.

The sample holds a few counts of this clone. The rearrangement uses TRBV27 and TRBJ1-1; possible D gene TRBD1, 6 bases. V gave up 3 bases and J gave up 1 base, with 6 bases separating them. Germline-derived CDR1 and CDR2 are MNHEY and SMNVEV (reference sequence). The CDR3 has 13 residues. The CDR3 here is CASSLGQNTEAFF. The CDR3 DNA is TGTGCCAGCAGTTTGGGACAGAACACTGAAGCTTTCTTT.

The V call is TRBV5-1, the J call TRBJ1-1; D gene uncertain. The CDR3 runs 13 residues. Germline values: CDR1 SGHRS, CDR2 YFSETQ. Trimming removed 3 bases at V and 1 base at J, with 7 bases between. CDR3 coding DNA: TGCGCCAGCAGCTCGGAGGGGAACACTGAAGCTTTCTTT. Amino acid sequence: CASSSEGNTEAFF.

The chain employs TRBV7-8 and TRBJ1-6; possibly TRBD1 for D (6 bases). From germline, CDR1 is SGHVS and CDR2 FQNEAQ. The V end was cut by 5 bases, the J end by 7 bases, with 9 bases between. The CDR3 is 13 amino acids. CDR3 DNA sequence: TGTGCCAGCAGCCTAGACAGGAATTCACCCCTCCACTTT. Translation: CASSLDRNSPLHF.

The chain is built from TRBV6-5 and TRBJ1-1; D remains unclear. The CDR3 extends over 13 amino acids. CDR1 MNHEY and CDR2 SVGAGI come from the germline V gene. Trimming shortened V by 7 bases and J by 6 bases, and 15 bases separated the two germline ends. The CDR3 is CASTPGVIAEAFF. The CDR3 region has the DNA TGTGCCAGCACCCCCGGGGTCATCGCTGAAGCTTTCTTT.

This clone was detected only a few times. The chain carries TRBV27 and TRBJ2-2; D may be TRBD1 (6 bases). The V end was cut by 6 bases, the J end by 5 bases, with 13 bases between. CDR1 and CDR2 from the germline V gene are MNHEY and SMNVEV (reference sequence). The CDR3 length is 14 residues. The CDR3 DNA sequence: TGTGCCAGCAGGGAAACAGGGAAAACCGGGGAGCTGTTTTTT. Its translation: CASRETGKTGELFF.

CDR3 nucleotide sequence: TGTGCCAGCAGCTTAGCAACAGCTTATAGCAATCAGCCCCAGCATTTT. Protein: CASSLATAYSNQPQHF. The chain joins TRBV7-2 to TRBJ1-5; D not resolved. The CDR3 totals 16 residues. Per the germline V gene, CDR1 is SGHTA and CDR2 is FQGNSA. Trimming removed 0 bases at V and 0 bases at J, with 9 bases between.

This chain uses TRBV25-1 with TRBJ2-7, with 8 bases fitting TRBD1. The germline gives CDR1 MGHDK, CDR2 SYGVNS. The CDR3 runs 15 residues. J lost 3 bases, V lost 2 bases, and 6 bases had no gene match. The CDR3: CASSEGTGPYYEQYF. The DNA for the CDR3 is TGTGCCAGCAGTGAAGGGACAGGTCCATACTACGAGCAGTACTTC.

The gene calls are TRBV10-3 and TRBJ2-7; 8 nucleotides align to TRBD1. CDR1 is ENHRY and CDR2 is SYGVKD in the germline V gene. The CDR3 is made up of 13 amino acids. Trimming removed 6 bases from V and 6 bases from J; junction bases left unmatched: 7. CDR3 coding DNA: TGTGCCATCAGGAGACAGGGGAAAGTCGAGCAGTACTTC. It codes for CAIRRQGKVEQYF.

In this sample, this clone turned up once. J is TRBJ2-7 and V is TRBV6-1, with a tentative D call TRBD1 (5 bases). The ends were cut back, 3 bases at V and 9 bases at J, with 9 bases in the middle. The CDR3 is 11 amino acids. CDR1 and CDR2 from the germline V gene are MNHNS and SASEGT. The CDR3 DNA reads TGTGCCAGCAGTGAGATAAGGGGGCAGTACTTC. Its protein product is CASSEIRGQYF.

The V and J genes are TRBV27 and TRBJ2-1, with D possibly being TRBD2 (5 bases). This CDR3 has 16 residues. Germline assignment: CDR1 MNHEY and CDR2 SMNVEV (reference sequence). V lost 2 bases, J lost 4 bases, and 15 bases lay in between. The CDR3 protein is CASSLRGLDFYNEQFF. The CDR3 bases are TGTGCCAGCAGTTTAAGAGGACTTGACTTTTACAATGAGCAGTTCTTC.